The clone carrying this T cell receptor beta chain was picked up a small number of times. The data belong to a study of blood T cells in healthy people across ages. Next came a second PCR, run for roughly 6 to 11 cycles, which used a sample-barcoded 5' primer along with a J-beta primer mix. TCRdb called the 5' RACE reads again in MiXCR, with one record for every CDR3 protein. In the table there are about 800,000 distinct CDR3 sequences, about three fifths of which are singletons. From germline, CDR1 is MDHEN and CDR2 SYDVKM. The CDR3 runs 13 residues. The V end was cut by 3 bases, the J end by 6 bases, with 11 bases between. Whenever a sample was processed, at least 7 million PBMCs were isolated.

This receptor was identified in a man younger than 40 in good health. The material sequenced was blood. The rearrangement joins TRBV28 to TRBJ2-5; D is possibly TRBD1 (6 bases). The CDR3 region has the DNA TGTGCCAGCAGTTTCCAGGGGAGCAAGACCCAGTACTTC. It codes for CASSFQGSKTQYF.